This T cell receptor (beta chain) comes out of a study of beta chain features in type 1 diabetes. Trimming cost V 6 bases and J 5 bases, with 7 bases left between them. The CDR3 sequence is 12 residues long. CDR1 is SNHLY and CDR2 is FYNNEI in the germline V gene. This clone was counted ten times or more. Reverse transcription of all isolated RNA meant that expressed TCRB transcripts were sequenced. The table came from immunoSEQ multiplex PCR; TCRdb's copy has only in-frame clones and leaves some out. This table has about 140,000 clones, less than 10% appearing once. Source material: central memory CD4+ T cells from blood. V and J are TRBV2 and TRBJ2-2; D is unclear. The source is a woman aged 40 to 49 in good health. CDR3 bases: TGTGCCAGCAGAAGTCGGACCGGGGAGCTGTTTTTT. Translating it yields CASRSRTGELFF.